Following are 26 T cell receptor beta chains from one sample sequenced in a study of T cell repertoires in cytomegalovirus infection. In TCRdb, the reads were re-called with MiXCR into one record per CDR3 protein. The data hold 250,000 or so distinct CDR3 sequences, with approximately 13% observed a single time. Sequencing was done on a sample of PBMCs. Receptor source: a human donor in good health (CMV status not recorded). Some clones in this sample may be carry-over from other donors' samples.

This clonotype was seen repeatedly, ten times or more. J is TRBJ2-7 and V is TRBV7-2; the D is unclear. The V end lost 1 base, the J end lost 0 bases, and 19 bases lay between the germline ends. This CDR3 is 18 amino acids long. The germline gives CDR1 SGHTA, CDR2 FQGNSA. CDR3 bases: TGTGCCAGCAGCTTAGTGAGACCGTCGGTAAGCCTCTCCTACGAGCAGTACTTC. Amino acids: CASSLVRPSVSLSYEQYF.

This clonotype has ten or more counts. The chain combines TRBV7-8 with TRBJ1-1; no clear D. Deletions cut 0 bases from V and 0 bases from J, with 5 bases between. The CDR3 loop spans 14 amino acids. The germline gives CDR1 SGHVS, CDR2 FQNEAQ. This CDR3 is CASSLATMNTEAFF. For the CDR3, the DNA is TGTGCCAGCAGCTTAGCGACCATGAACACTGAAGCTTTCTTT.

This clonotype showed up many times. Here the CDR3 reads CASSLRTGENYGYTF. In nucleotides, the CDR3 is TGTGCCAGCAGCTTGAGGACAGGGGAAAACTATGGCTACACCTTC. The chain uses TRBV7-2 and TRBJ1-2; 9 bases map to TRBD1. This CDR3 is 15 amino acids long. Germline V CDR1 and CDR2: SGHTA, FQGNSA. Trimming at V came to 3 bases and at J to 2 bases, leaving 4 bases not matched to a gene.

V is TRBV2 and J is TRBJ2-1; 8 bases are a match to TRBD1. This CDR3 contains 15 residues. The V gene's germline CDR1 is SNHLY and CDR2 FYNNEI. V shed 6 bases, J shed 2 bases, and the junction held 6 bases outside the gene matches. CDR3 nucleotides: TGTGCCAGCAGCGCCCGACAGGGGACCTACAATGAGCAGTTCTTC. It specifies CASSARQGTYNEQFF.

The CDR3 reads CSARDERRRLLPGNTIYF. In DNA, the CDR3 is TGCAGTGCTAGAGATGAAAGGCGGCGGCTCCTCCCTGGAAACACCATATATTTT. The chain is built from TRBV20-1 and TRBJ1-3; the D is unclear. Trimming took 0 bases from V and 2 from J, leaving 20 bases between them. Germline CDR1 is DFQATT and CDR2 is SNEGSKA (reference sequence). CDR3 length: 18 amino acids.

The chain joins TRBV14 to TRBJ2-3; 10 bases agree with TRBD2. Per the germline V gene, CDR1 is SGHDN and CDR2 is FVKESK. Losses at the gene ends were 6 bases for V and 2 bases for J; bases not matched to a gene: 8. The CDR3 is 16 amino acids. CDR3 DNA: TGTGCCAGCAGTCAAAGACTAGCGGGTTTCACAGATACGCAGTATTTT. Translation: CASSQRLAGFTDTQYF.

This clonotype appeared many times. The chain has TRBV7-3 and TRBJ2-6; unclear D gene. Germline values: CDR1 SGHTA, CDR2 FQGTGA. The CDR3 loop spans 16 amino acids. V lost 2 bases to trimming and J lost 0 bases, with 8 bases between them. CDR3 amino acids: CASSLSSVSGANVLTF. The CDR3 coding sequence is TGTGCCAGCAGCTTATCTTCAGTCTCTGGGGCCAACGTCCTGACTTTC.

Notes on this clonotype: The junction differs from germline at one of its ends, possibly a read error. The gene calls are TRBV6-5 and TRBJ1-2; D ambiguous. The CDR3 extends over 15 amino acids. Germline CDR1 and CDR2: MNHEY and SVGAGI. CDR3 nucleotides: TGTGCCAGCATACGGACCCCCCGCGGGATGGAAGGCTACGCCTTC. As protein: CASIRTPRGMEGYAF.

This clonotype showed up many times. The rearrangement joins TRBV7-2 to TRBJ2-1, with 13 nucleotides matching TRBD2. Unmatched junction bases numbered 6, after V lost 1 base and J lost 0 bases. Germline V CDR1 and CDR2: SGHTA, FQGNSA. This CDR3 comprises 19 residues. CDR3 sequence reads: CASSLGLAGGLSSYNEQFF. The CDR3 coding sequence is TGTGCCAGCAGCTTAGGACTAGCGGGGGGCCTCAGCTCCTACAATGAGCAGTTCTTC.

This clonotype was recorded a few times. The chain couples TRBV7-8 to TRBJ2-1, with 10 bases fitting TRBD2. Looked up from germline, CDR1 is SGHVS and CDR2 is FQNEAQ. The trim removed 2 bases at V and 7 bases at J, leaving 17 bases unmatched. The CDR3 runs 19 residues. The CDR3: CASSLPLGTLAGEENEQFF. The CDR3 nucleotides are TGTGCCAGCAGCTTACCACTCGGAACTCTAGCGGGAGAAGAAAATGAGCAGTTCTTC.

At least ten counts were recorded for this clonotype. The chain uses TRBV7-2 and TRBJ2-1; D might be TRBD1 (6 bases). The V end lost 9 bases, the J end lost 2 bases, and 14 bases lay between the germline ends. Germline V gene lookup returns CDR1 SGHTA and CDR2 FQGNSA. This CDR3 spans 14 amino acids. In DNA, the CDR3 is TGTGCCAGTGAATCCGGACAGACCTACAATGAGCAGTTCTTC. It encodes CASESGQTYNEQFF.

A remark on this clonotype: Just one base apart from a much larger clone, this may be a read error. In this CDR3 the conserved last residue, phenylalanine or tryptophan, is missing, so a read error is likely. J is TRBJ2-1 and V is TRBV11-2, with D perhaps being TRBD1 or TRBD2 (5 bases each). Trimming removed 0 bases from V and 5 bases from J, with 11 bases in between. Per germline, CDR1 SGHAT and CDR2 FQNNGV. The CDR3 has 15 amino acids. The CDR3: CASSLDQGPHNEQFL. The CDR3 nucleotides read TGTGCCAGCAGCTTAGATCAGGGACCCCACAATGAGCAGTTCCTC.

This clonotype appeared many times. CDR3 sequence (DNA): TGTGCCAGCAGCCTGACTAGCGGAAACACAGATACGCAGTATTTT. Its translation: CASSLTSGNTDTQYF. The genes are TRBV7-2 and TRBJ2-3; 9 positions match TRBD2. Unmatched junction bases numbered 5, after V lost 5 bases and J lost 2 bases. The CDR3 covers 15 residues. Germline CDR1 reads SGHTA; CDR2 reads FQGNSA. The full variable domain, completed using reference TRBV7-2 and TRBJ2-3, is GAGVSQSPSNKVTEKGKDVELRCDPISGHTALYWYRQSLGQGLEFLIYFQGNSAPDKSGLPSDRFSAERTGGSVSTLTIQRTQQEDSAVYLCASSLTSGNTDTQYFGPGTRLTVL.

This clonotype was observed at least ten times. The chain uses TRBV6-2 or TRBV6-3 and TRBJ2-1; TRBD1 matches at 7 bases. V trimming: 5 bases; J trimming: 0 bases; junction bases outside the gene matches: 4. This CDR3 is 15 amino acids long. Germline V gene lookup returns CDR1 MNHEY and CDR2 SVGEGT. The DNA of the CDR3 is TGTGCCAGCAGTCGGGGACAGAGCTCCTACAATGAGCAGTTCTTC. Its protein product is CASSRGQSSYNEQFF.

This clonotype was seen a handful of times. The chain has TRBV19 and TRBJ2-3, with TRBD1 matching 10 bases. The CDR3 runs to 16 residues. The germline gives CDR1 LNHDA, CDR2 SQIVND (reference sequence). V lost 5 bases and J lost 2; bases outside the gene matches: 7. CDR3 residues: CASSDPGTGDTDTQYF. The CDR3 nucleotides read TGTGCCAGTAGTGATCCCGGGACAGGGGACACAGATACGCAGTATTTT.

The V call is TRBV18, the J call TRBJ2-7; 9 bases match TRBD1. This CDR3 has 12 amino acids. Per the germline V gene, CDR1 is KGHSH and CDR2 is LQKENI. V gave up 6 bases and J gave up 3 bases; unmatched junction bases: 0. CDR3 bases: TGTGCCAGCTCGGGACAGGGCTACGAGCAGTACTTC. The encoded protein is CASSGQGYEQYF.

The rearrangement uses TRBV6-5 and TRBJ2-3; D remains ambiguous. V gave up 5 bases and J gave up 0 bases, with 15 bases separating them. CDR3 length: 16 residues. CDR1 MNHEY and CDR2 SVGAGI come from the germline V gene. The CDR3 here is CASSETMSVSTDTQYF. The CDR3, as DNA: TGTGCCAGCAGTGAGACCATGTCGGTCAGCACAGATACGCAGTATTTT.

This clonotype has ten or more counts. The V and J genes are TRBV11-3 and TRBJ2-2; D is unresolved. CDR1 and CDR2 from the germline V gene are SGHNT and YENEEA. Deletions cut 5 bases from V and 3 bases from J, with 10 bases between. The CDR3 length is 14 residues. The CDR3: CASSAGPYTGELFF. Here the CDR3 DNA reads TGTGCCAGCAGCGCCGGGCCTTACACCGGGGAGCTGTTTTTT. The full variable domain, completed using reference TRBV11-3 and TRBJ2-2, is EAGVVQSPRYKIIEKKQPVAFWCNPISGHNTLYWYLQNLGQGPELLIRYENEEAVDDSQLPKDRFSAERLKGVDSTLKIQPAELGDSAVYLCASSAGPYTGELFFGEGSRLTVL.

The chain has TRBV3-1 and TRBJ1-2; the D gene is possibly TRBD1 (6 bases). V was pared by 1 base and J by 5 bases, with 17 bases between. CDR1 and CDR2 from the germline V gene are LGHDT and YNNKEL (reference sequence). CDR3 length: 16 amino acids. The CDR3 bases are TGTGCCAGCAGCCAAGCGGGGGCGCGGTTTGGTTATGGCTACACCTTC. This gives the protein CASSQAGARFGYGYTF.

This clonotype has ten or more counts. This sequence joins TRBV7-2 and TRBJ1-6; 8 bases align to TRBD1. V was pared by 5 bases and J by 6 bases, with 9 bases of the junction left unmatched. Germline V gene data show CDR1 as SGHTA and CDR2 as FQGNSA. The CDR3 is made up of 16 amino acids. DNA of the CDR3: TGTGCCAGCAGCCCGGCCTCAGGGGGCAGTAATTCACCCCTCCACTTT. It translates to CASSPASGGSNSPLHF.

This clonotype was seen repeatedly, ten times or more. The chain is built from TRBV7-2 and TRBJ1-3, with 7 nucleotides matching TRBD1. V gave up 4 bases and J gave up 3 bases; unmatched junction bases: 3. CDR1 is SGHTA, CDR2 FQGNSA, per germline. CDR3 size: 14 residues. The CDR3 DNA sequence: TGTGCCAGCAGCTCTGACAGGGTTGGAAACACCATATATTTT. This gives the protein CASSSDRVGNTIYF. The full variable domain, rest sourced from reference TRBV7-2 and TRBJ1-3, is GAGVSQSPSNKVTEKGKDVELRCDPISGHTALYWYRQSLGQGLEFLIYFQGNSAPDKSGLPSDRFSAERTGGSVSTLTIQRTQQEDSAVYLCASSSDRVGNTIYFGEGSWLTVV.

This clonotype was observed many times. The chain joins TRBV7-2 to TRBJ2-7, with D unclear. The germline V gene has CDR1 SGHTA and CDR2 FQGNSA. The ends were cut back, 4 bases at V and 3 bases at J, with 19 bases in the middle. The length of the CDR3 is 16 residues. The CDR3 DNA follows: TGTGCCAGCAGCTCCGGCCCCCCAGGCCCCGGCTACGAGCAGTACTTC. It is translated as CASSSGPPGPGYEQYF.

This clonotype has at least ten counts. The chain employs TRBV28 and TRBJ2-2, with D perhaps matching TRBD1 or TRBD2 (5 bases each). The CDR3 has 16 amino acids. Per germline, CDR1 MDHEN and CDR2 SYDVKM. Trimming removed 7 bases at V and 4 bases at J, with 19 bases between. CDR3 sequence reads: CASTGLAGLLTGELFF. CDR3 bases: TGTGCCAGCACAGGGTTAGCAGGACTCCTCACCGGGGAGCTGTTTTTT.

This clonotype was seen ten or more times. V and J are TRBV7-2 and TRBJ2-5; possibly TRBD1 or TRBD2 for D (6 bases each). The CDR3 runs 14 residues. Germline V gene sequence: CDR1 SGHTA, CDR2 FQGNSA. Trimming took off 6 bases at V and 3 bases at J, with 14 bases between the two ends. The CDR3 loop is CASSSRGREETQYF. The CDR3 DNA follows: TGTGCCAGCAGTTCCCGGGGGCGAGAAGAGACCCAGTACTTC.

In its sample, this clonotype was seen many times. The chain links TRBV7-2 to TRBJ1-6; D is perhaps TRBD1 (6 bases). The CDR3 loop spans 14 amino acids. V dropped 5 bases and J dropped 10 bases, with 15 bases sitting between them. Germline V gene sequence: CDR1 SGHTA, CDR2 FQGNSA. The CDR3 reads CASSLTGATSPLHF. The DNA for the CDR3 is TGTGCCAGCAGCCTGACAGGCGCGACATCACCCCTCCACTTT.

This clonotype appeared many times. V and J are TRBV11-3 and TRBJ2-7; 9 bases line up with TRBD2. From germline, CDR1 is SGHNT and CDR2 YENEEA. Trimming cost V 1 base and J 3 bases; bases outside gene matches: 1. The CDR3 totals 14 residues. CDR3 sequence (DNA): TGTGCCAGCAGCTTAGCAGCGGGGGGCTACGAGCAGTACTTC. Translation gives CASSLAAGGYEQYF.